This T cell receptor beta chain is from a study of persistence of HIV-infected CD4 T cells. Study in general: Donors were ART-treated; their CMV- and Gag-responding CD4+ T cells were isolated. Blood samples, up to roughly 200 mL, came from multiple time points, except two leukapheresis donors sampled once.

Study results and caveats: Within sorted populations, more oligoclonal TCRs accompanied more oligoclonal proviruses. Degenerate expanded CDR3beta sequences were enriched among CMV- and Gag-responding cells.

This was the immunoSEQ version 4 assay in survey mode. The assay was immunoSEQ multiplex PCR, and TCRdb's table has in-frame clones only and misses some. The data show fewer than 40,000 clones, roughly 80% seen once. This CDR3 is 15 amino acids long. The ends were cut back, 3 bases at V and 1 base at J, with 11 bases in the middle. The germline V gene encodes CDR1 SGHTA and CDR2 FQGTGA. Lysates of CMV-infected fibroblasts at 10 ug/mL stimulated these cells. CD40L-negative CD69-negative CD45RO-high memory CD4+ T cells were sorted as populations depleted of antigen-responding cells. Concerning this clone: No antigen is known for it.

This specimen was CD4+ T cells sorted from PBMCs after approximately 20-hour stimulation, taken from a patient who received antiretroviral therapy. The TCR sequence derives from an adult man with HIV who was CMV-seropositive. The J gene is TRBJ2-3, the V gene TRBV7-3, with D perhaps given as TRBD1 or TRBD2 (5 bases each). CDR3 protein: CASSFTGPGTDTQYF. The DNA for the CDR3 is TGTGCCAGCAGCTTTACGGGACCTGGCACAGATACGCAGTATTTT. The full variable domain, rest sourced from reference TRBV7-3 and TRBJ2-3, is GAGVSQTPSNKVTEKGKYVELRCDPISGHTALYWYRQSLGQGPEFLIYFQGTGAADDSGLPNDRFFAVRPEGSVSTLKIQRTERGDSAVYLCASSFTGPGTDTQYFGPGTRLTVL.